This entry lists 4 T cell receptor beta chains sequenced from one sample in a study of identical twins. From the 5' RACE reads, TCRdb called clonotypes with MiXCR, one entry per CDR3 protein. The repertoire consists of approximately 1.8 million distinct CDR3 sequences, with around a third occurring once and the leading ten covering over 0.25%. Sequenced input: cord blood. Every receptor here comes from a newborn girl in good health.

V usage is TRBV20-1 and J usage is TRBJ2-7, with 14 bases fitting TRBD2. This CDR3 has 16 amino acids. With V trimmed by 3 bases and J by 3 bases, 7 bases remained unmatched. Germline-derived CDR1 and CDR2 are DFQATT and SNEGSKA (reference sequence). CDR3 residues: CSARTSGRAPYYEQYF. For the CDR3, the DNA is TGCAGTGCTAGGACTAGCGGGAGGGCCCCTTACTACGAGCAGTACTTC.

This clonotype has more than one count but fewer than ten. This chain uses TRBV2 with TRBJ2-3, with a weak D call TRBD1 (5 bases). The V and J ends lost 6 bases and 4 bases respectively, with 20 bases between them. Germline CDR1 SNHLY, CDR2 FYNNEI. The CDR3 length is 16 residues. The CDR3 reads CASRAEAGIGPDTQYF. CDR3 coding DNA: TGTGCCAGCAGGGCCGAGGCAGGGATCGGTCCAGATACGCAGTATTTT.

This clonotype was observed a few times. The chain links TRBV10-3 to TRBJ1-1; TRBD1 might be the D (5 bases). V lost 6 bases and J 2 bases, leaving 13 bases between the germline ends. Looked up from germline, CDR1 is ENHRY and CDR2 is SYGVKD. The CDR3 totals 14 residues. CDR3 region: CAIRGMGLNTEAFF. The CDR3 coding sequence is TGTGCCATCAGAGGAATGGGGCTCAACACTGAAGCTTTCTTT.

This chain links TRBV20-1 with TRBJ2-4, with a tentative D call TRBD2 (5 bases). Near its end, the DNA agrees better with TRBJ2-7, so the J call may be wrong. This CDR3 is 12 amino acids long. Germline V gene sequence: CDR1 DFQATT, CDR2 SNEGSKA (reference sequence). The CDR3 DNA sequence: TGCAGTGCTAGCGCGGGTTACTACGAGCAGTACTTC. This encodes CSASAGYYEQYF.